This T cell receptor beta chain is from a study of T cell changes during pregnancy in multiple sclerosis. The data were produced by immunoSEQ multiplex PCR, yet TCRdb's version contains in-frame clones alone and is incomplete. Of roughly 60,000 clones listed, 90% to 95% are singletons. The germline gives CDR1 SGDLS, CDR2 YYNGEE. Unmatched junction bases numbered 4, after V lost 2 bases and J lost 6 bases. The CDR3 loop spans 13 amino acids. This specimen consisted of peripheral blood, obtained before pregnancy. The chain joins TRBV9 to TRBJ2-7; 8 bases agree with TRBD2. The receptor's source is a female donor with multiple sclerosis, enrolled in a pregnancy study. Here the CDR3 reads CASSVSGEGEQYF. In nucleotides, the CDR3 is TGTGCCAGCAGCGTTAGCGGGGAGGGCGAGCAGTACTTC.